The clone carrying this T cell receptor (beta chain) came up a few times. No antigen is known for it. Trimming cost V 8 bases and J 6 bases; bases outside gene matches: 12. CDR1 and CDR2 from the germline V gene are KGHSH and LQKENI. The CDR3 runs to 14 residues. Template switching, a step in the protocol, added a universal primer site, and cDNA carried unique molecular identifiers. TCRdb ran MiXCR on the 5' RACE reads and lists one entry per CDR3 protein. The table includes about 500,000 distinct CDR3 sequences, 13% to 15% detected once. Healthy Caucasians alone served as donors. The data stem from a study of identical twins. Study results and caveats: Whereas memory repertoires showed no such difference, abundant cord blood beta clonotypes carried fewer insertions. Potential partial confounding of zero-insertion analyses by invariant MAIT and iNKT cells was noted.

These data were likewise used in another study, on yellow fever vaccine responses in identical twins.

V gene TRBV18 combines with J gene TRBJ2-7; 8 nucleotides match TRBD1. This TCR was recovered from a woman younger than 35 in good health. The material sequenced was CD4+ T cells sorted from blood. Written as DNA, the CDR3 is TGTGCCAGCGCCCGAGGGGACACAGGGGGCGAGCAGTACTTC. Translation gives CASARGDTGGEQYF.